This T cell receptor beta chain was sequenced for a study of blood T cell repertoires in COVID-19. On the study more broadly: There were acute and convalescent COVID-19 samples, and they came from the United States, Italy and Spain. PBMCs, B-cell-depleted T cells, or T cells provided the cDNA or gDNA that made up the material.

Trimming took 9 bases from V and 2 from J, leaving 13 bases between them. The CDR3 sequence is 13 residues long. The germline V gene has CDR1 MNHEY and CDR2 SVGAGI. TCRdb's copy holds only in-frame clones and misses some; the assay was immunoSEQ multiplex PCR. In the table there are around 480,000 clones, 70% to 90% of which are singletons. The chain recombines TRBV6-5 with TRBJ1-1; TRBD1 is a possible D gene (6 bases). This receptor was obtained from a woman aged 50 to 60 with COVID-19, enrolled during active disease. The specimen sequenced was peripheral blood. CDR3 sequence reads: CASSTGVNTEAFF. For the CDR3, the DNA is TGTGCCAGTTCGACAGGAGTTAACACTGAAGCTTTCTTT.